The rows below give T cell receptor beta chains drawn from one sample of a study of blood T cell repertoires in COVID-19. Method: immunoSEQ multiplex PCR; TCRdb's copy keeps in-frame clones and lacks some. Among roughly 160,000 clones listed, around 80% were seen once. Sequenced sample: PBMCs or T cells enriched from blood (not recorded which). These receptors were obtained from a woman aged 55 to 70 who had recovered from COVID-19. Both conserved end residues are part of each CDR3. A D gene is named only where the DNA matches it firmly. Part of the rows lack a size; the others show once, few, many or a class for expanded clones.

clone_size	d_call	cdr3_length	v_call	j_call	cdr3_nt	cdr3_aa
NA	TRBD2	15	TRBV7-9	TRBJ2-1	TGTGCCAGCAGGTTGACTAGCGGGAGCTCTAATGAGCAGTTCTTC	CASRLTSGSSNEQFF
NA	NA	17	TRBV28	TRBJ1-1	TGTGCCAGCAGTTTATCCGACTGGGGCAGGGGGAACACTGAAGCTTTCTTT	CASSLSDWGRGNTEAFF
NA	NA	11	TRBV20-1	TRBJ2-7	TGCAGTGCTCTTCGTACCTACGAGCAGTACTTC	CSALRTYEQYF
NA	TRBD1	15	TRBV3-1/TRBV3-2	TRBJ2-5	TGTGCCAGCAGCCCCGGGACAGGGGTAAGCGAGACCCAGTACTTC	CASSPGTGVSETQYF
NA	TRBD1	16	TRBV6-5	TRBJ1-2	TGTGCCAGCAGTTCCTCGGACAGGGTGATAGTTGGTGGCTACACCTTC	CASSSSDRVIVGGYTF
NA	NA	13	TRBV28	TRBJ2-7	TGTGCCAGCAGTTCCGGTATCGAATACGAGCAGTACTTC	CASSSGIEYEQYF
NA	NA	13	TRBV19	TRBJ1-4	TGTGCCAGTAGCGAACAGGTGCGGGAAAAACTGTTTTTT	CASSEQVREKLFF
NA	NA	13	TRBV6-5	TRBJ1-1	TGTGCCAGCAGTTACTCCCCCATTTCTGAAGCTTTCTTT	CASSYSPISEAFF
NA	NA	12	TRBV7-2	TRBJ1-5	TGTGCCAGCACCCGGGACAATCAGCCCCAGCATTTT	CASTRDNQPQHF
NA	TRBD1	15	TRBV5-1	TRBJ2-2	TGCGCCAGCAGCGACAGGGGGCCGGACACCGGGGAGCTGTTTTTT	CASSDRGPDTGELFF
NA	TRBD1	15	TRBV2	TRBJ1-4	TGTGCCAGCAGTGGCGGGACAGGTTCTAATGAAAAACTGTTTTTT	CASSGGTGSNEKLFF
NA	NA	15	TRBV18	TRBJ2-3	TGTGCCAGCTCTCGAGGACATCCTATAATGGATACGCAGTATTTT	CASSRGHPIMDTQYF
NA	TRBD2	14	TRBV6-6	TRBJ2-7	TGTGCCAGCAATCCACTAGCGGGGATAGGGGAGCAGTACTTC	CASNPLAGIGEQYF
once	NA	13	TRBV6-5	TRBJ1-1	TGTGCCAGCGCCCCCCCCGCCACAGGGTACTGGTTCTTT	CASAPPATGYWFF
NA	TRBD1	14	TRBV19	TRBJ1-2	TGTGCCACCGACCCCCGGGACAGGGGGTATGGCTACACCTTC	CATDPRDRGYGYTF
NA	TRBD1	12	TRBV3-1/TRBV3-2	TRBJ2-1	TGTGCCAGCAGCCGGGACAGCATGAATCAGTTCTTC	CASSRDSMNQFF
NA	NA	15	TRBV5-4	TRBJ2-1	TGTGCCAGCAGCCCTCGGGTAGCAACAAACAATGAGCAGTTCTTC	CASSPRVATNNEQFF
once	NA	15	TRBV7-2	TRBJ2-1	TGTGCCAGCTTCGGGTCGCGGATCTCCTACAATGAGCAGTTCTTC	CASFGSRISYNEQFF
NA	TRBD2	17	TRBV19	TRBJ2-3	TGTGCCAGTAGTCAAAGGACTAGCGGGATACGCACAGATACGCAGTATTTT	CASSQRTSGIRTDTQYF
NA	NA	15	TRBV5-1	TRBJ2-6	TGCGCCAGCAGCTTGGACGGGACTGGGGCCAACGTCCTGACTTTC	CASSLDGTGANVLTF
NA	TRBD1	13	TRBV30	TRBJ1-2	TGTGCCCATAAGGGGACAGGGAAGTTTGGCTACACCTTC	CAHKGTGKFGYTF
NA	NA	14	TRBV2	TRBJ2-7	TGTGCCAGCAGTGATCCCCAAACTTTAAACGAGCAGTACTTC	CASSDPQTLNEQYF
NA	TRBD2	15	TRBV24-1	TRBJ2-2	TGTGCCACCAGTGAAAGCGGGGGCCACACCGGGGAGCTGTTTTTT	CATSESGGHTGELFF
NA	NA	13	TRBV24-1	TRBJ2-7	TGTGCCACCAGTACGGAGGGGATCGGCGAGCAGTACTTC	CATSTEGIGEQYF
few	TRBD1	14	TRBV29-1	TRBJ1-2	TGCAGCGTTCTCATGACAGGGATCAACTATGGCTACACCTTC	CSVLMTGINYGYTF
NA	NA	16	TRBV9	TRBJ2-2	TGTGCCAGCAGCCCAGCGGATACACCGAACACCGGGGAGCTGTTTTTT	CASSPADTPNTGELFF
NA	TRBD1	14	TRBV7-9	TRBJ2-7	TGTGCCAGCAGGGACCGACAGGGGGTCCACGAGCAGTACTTC	CASRDRQGVHEQYF
NA	TRBD1	14	TRBV7-9	TRBJ1-1	TGTGCCAGCAGCGAACAGGGGGGTGGGACTGAAGCTTTCTTT	CASSEQGGGTEAFF
few	TRBD2	15	TRBV5-1	TRBJ2-7	TGCGCCAGCAGCTTGATAGCGGGGGCCCGTTACGAGCAGTACTTC	CASSLIAGARYEQYF
NA	TRBD1	13	TRBV16	TRBJ1-2	TGTGCCAGCAGCCCCGGGACAGGTGGTGGCTACACCTTC	CASSPGTGGGYTF
NA	TRBD1	15	TRBV28	TRBJ2-7	TGTGCCAGCACCCCTGACAGGGCAAGGTCCTACGAGCAGTACTTC	CASTPDRARSYEQYF
NA	NA	13	TRBV10-3	TRBJ2-1	TGTGCCACCATGTTCGGGGATTACAATGAGCAGTTCTTC	CATMFGDYNEQFF
NA	TRBD1	15	TRBV28	TRBJ1-5	TGTGCCAGCAGAACATGGACAGGGAACAATCAGCCCCAGCATTTT	CASRTWTGNNQPQHF
NA	NA	13	TRBV30	TRBJ2-5	TGTGCCGCCGGGGGGCCTCGGCGGGCGACCCAGTACTTC	CAAGGPRRATQYF
once	TRBD1	15	TRBV7-8	TRBJ1-1	TGTGCCAGCAGATATGACAGGGTCTCGAACACTGAAGCTTTCTTT	CASRYDRVSNTEAFF
once	NA	13	TRBV30	TRBJ1-6	TGTGCCTGGAGCGTTCAGGGGAATTCACCCCTCCACTTT	CAWSVQGNSPLHF
NA	NA	12	TRBV19	TRBJ1-6	TGTGCCAGTAGCGCAGGGGATTCACCCCTCCACTTT	CASSAGDSPLHF
NA	NA	14	TRBV25-1	TRBJ1-1	TGTGCCAGCAGTCCCCAACCGGGAAACACTGAAGCTTTCTTT	CASSPQPGNTEAFF
NA	NA	13	TRBV3-1/TRBV3-2	TRBJ1-1	TGTGCCAGCAGTCTAAGAATGAACACTGAAGCTTTCTTT	CASSLRMNTEAFF
NA	NA	14	TRBV30	TRBJ2-2	TGTGCCTGGACAGATAACGCGAACACCGGGGAGCTGTTTTTT	CAWTDNANTGELFF
NA	NA	14	TRBV18	TRBJ1-1	TGTGCCAGCTCACGGGACACCTCCAGAGTTGAAGCTTTCTTT	CASSRDTSRVEAFF
NA	NA	16	TRBV27	TRBJ2-3	TGTGCCAGCAGTTTCCGCGGGGCGGGGTTTTCAGATACGCAGTATTTT	CASSFRGAGFSDTQYF
NA	TRBD2	14	TRBV15	TRBJ2-7	TGTGCCACCAGCAGGGGGGGGGATTTCTACGAGCAGTACTTC	CATSRGGDFYEQYF
NA	NA	13	TRBV6-6	TRBJ2-7	TGTGCCAGCAGGCCGGGACTCTCCTACGAGCAGTACTTC	CASRPGLSYEQYF
once	TRBD1	14	TRBV18	TRBJ1-5	TGTGCCAGCTCTCCTGGACAGGGCGGGTGGCCCCAGCATTTT	CASSPGQGGWPQHF
NA	TRBD1	14	TRBV7-9	TRBJ1-2	TGTGCCAGCAGCCCCCCCGGGACAGGGGGCGCCGACACCTTC	CASSPPGTGGADTF
NA	TRBD1	14	TRBV19	TRBJ1-3	TGTGCCAGTAACCCAGGGGGATCTGGAAACACCATATATTTT	CASNPGGSGNTIYF
NA	NA	13	TRBV12-3/TRBV12-4	TRBJ1-1	TGTGCCAGCAGTTTTCTCGAGGGCACTGAAGCTTTCTTT	CASSFLEGTEAFF
NA	TRBD1	15	TRBV7-2	TRBJ1-5	TGTGCCAGCAGCTTGACCGGGACAGGCCGACAGCCCCAGCATTTT	CASSLTGTGRQPQHF
NA	NA	16	TRBV2	TRBJ1-4	TGTGCCAGCAAGGCCAGGGTAACAGCAACTAATGAAAAACTGTTTTTT	CASKARVTATNEKLFF
NA	TRBD2	19	TRBV7-8	TRBJ2-1	TGTGCCAGCAGCATCCGGACTAGCGGGGGCCACGCGGCACCAGGTGAGCAGTTCTTC	CASSIRTSGGHAAPGEQFF
once	NA	21	TRBV30	TRBJ1-2	TGTGCCTGGAGGTGGTGGCTTCGCGGGCCCCCGAACCCGATTGAGGAGGATGGCTACACCTTC	CAWRWWLRGPPNPIEEDGYTF
NA	NA	15	TRBV28	TRBJ2-1	TGTGCCAGCAGTTCTCCGACCTCTAGATTTGCTGAGCAGTTCTTC	CASSSPTSRFAEQFF
NA	TRBD1	15	TRBV5-1	TRBJ1-1	TGCGCCAGCACATTCCAGGGGGCGCAAGGGGCTGAAGCTTTCTTT	CASTFQGAQGAEAFF
NA	TRBD1	18	TRBV28	TRBJ1-2	TGTGCCAGCAGTTTATTGGCCCCACTGAGGACAGGGCATTATGGCTACACCTTC	CASSLLAPLRTGHYGYTF